These 25 T cell receptor beta chains originate from one sample sequenced in a study of Tregs in tolerant kidney transplant recipients. TCRdb's table, derived via immunoSEQ multiplex PCR, lists solely in-frame clones and lacks some. The table gives roughly 48,000 clones; the top ten clones make up 0.7% to 0.95% of it. This material consisted of CD4+ T cells from blood, taken before the transplant. The source of these receptors is a human donor who received a combined kidney and bone marrow transplant.

CDR3: CASSSLGGFNEKLFF. The sequenced CDR3 bases are TGTGCCAGCAGCTCCCTGGGGGGATTTAATGAAAAA. The rearrangement links TRBV7-2 to TRBJ1-4; possibly TRBD1 for D (5 bases). Coverage ceases 3 residues before the CDR3 finishes, and the germline J gene fills in the end. In germline, CDR1 is SGHTA, CDR2 FQGNSA. Trimming removed 4 bases at V and 4 bases at J, with 13 bases between. The CDR3 has 15 residues.

Comment on this clone: The read finishes 3 residues shy of the CDR3 end, and the germline J gene is used to complete it. The chain carries TRBV6-2 or TRBV6-3 and TRBJ1-5; D is ambiguous. With 7 bases removed from V and 4 bases from J, the gap between germline ends came to 11 bases. This CDR3 has 13 amino acids. The germline CDR1 and CDR2 sequences are MNHEY and SVGEGT. CDR3 DNA (partial): TGTGCCAGCACCAACACCAAGAATCAGCCC. Residues: CASTNTKNQP. The whole CDR3 sequence is CASTNTKNQPQHF.

On this clone: With the read ending 3 residues before the CDR3 end, the germline J gene is used to fill in that end. The rearrangement links TRBV5-6 to TRBJ1-2; D remains ambiguous. The CDR3 runs to 12 residues. V lost 4 bases and J lost 6, with 10 bases in between. The V gene's germline CDR1 is SGHDT and CDR2 YYEEEE. CDR3 DNA, as far as it was read: TGTGCCAGCAGCCTACGACAACATGGC. As protein: CASSLRQHG. The CDR3, in full, reads CASSLRQHGYTF.

As for this clone: Read data end 3 residues before the CDR3 end; the end is taken from the germline J gene. V and J are TRBV11-2 and TRBJ2-7; the match to TRBD2 covers 9 bases. CDR1 and CDR2 from the germline V gene are SGHAT and FQNNGV. Trimming took 6 bases from V and 2 from J; bases not matched to a gene: 5. CDR3 length: 14 amino acids. The DNA read from the CDR3 is TGTGCCAGCAGTCCAGCGGGAGGAACCTACGAG. Translation: CASSPAGGTYE. The full CDR3 is CASSPAGGTYEQYF. The full variable domain, its missing parts supplied by reference TRBV11-2 and TRBJ2-7, is EAGVAQSPRYKIIEKRQSVAFWCNPISGHATLYWYQQILGQGPKLLIQFQNNGVVDDSQLPKDRFSAERLKGVDSTLKIQPAKLEDSAVYLCASSPAGGTYEQYFGPGTRLTVT.

On this clone: Read coverage stops 3 residues before the CDR3 terminus; the germline J gene supplies the remainder. The chain uses TRBV20-1 and TRBJ2-2, with TRBD2 matching 10 bases. The CDR3 is 16 amino acids. After removal of 1 base from V and 6 bases from J, the junction contained 8 bases not matched to a gene. CDR1 and CDR2 from the germline V gene are DFQATT and SNEGSKA (reference sequence). CDR3 protein: CSARASGRIFAGELFF. The DNA read from the CDR3 is TGCAGTGCTAGAGCTAGCGGGAGAATTTTTGCCGGGGAG.

Points on this clone: The read terminates 3 residues ahead of where the CDR3 ends, so the germline J gene completes it. This chain links TRBV28 with TRBJ2-7, with D possibly matching TRBD2 (5 bases). Trimming shortened V by 8 bases and J by 1 base, and 24 bases separated the two germline ends. This CDR3 is built from 17 residues. CDR1 and CDR2 (germline): MDHEN, SYDVKM. The DNA read from the CDR3 is TGTGCCAGCCCCCCGGGTTCCAGCGGCACTACTTCCTACGAG. Translating it yields CASPPGSSGTTSYE. The whole CDR3 is CASPPGSSGTTSYEQYF.

Details on this clone: The CDR3 end lies 3 residues beyond the end of the read and is filled in from the germline J gene. The rearrangement uses TRBV5-1 and TRBJ2-1, with 8 bases identical to TRBD2. From germline, CDR1 is SGHRS and CDR2 YFSETQ. CDR3 length: 15 amino acids. V gave up 6 bases and J gave up 0 bases; unmatched junction bases: 5. The sequenced CDR3 bases are TGCGCCAGCAAACTAGCGGTAAGCTCCTACAATGAG. Protein sequence: CASKLAVSSYNE. The CDR3 in full is CASKLAVSSYNEQFF.

As concerns this clone: The read terminates 3 residues ahead of where the CDR3 ends, so the germline J gene completes it. V gene TRBV7-2 combines with J gene TRBJ2-5; no definite D call. The CDR3 contains 13 residues. The germline V gene has CDR1 SGHTA and CDR2 FQGNSA. V lost 1 base and J 4 bases, leaving 7 bases between the germline ends. The sequenced part of the CDR3 DNA is TGTGCCAGCAGCTTAGGTAGCCCAGAGACC. The encoded protein is CASSLGSPET. From start to end, the CDR3 is CASSLGSPETQYF.

The CDR3 sequence: CASSIFGPEGTSNYGYTF. Partial CDR3 DNA: TGTGCCAGTAGTATATTTGGGCCAGAGGGGACTTCTAACTATGGC. This chain connects TRBV19 to TRBJ1-2; D is perhaps TRBD1 (5 bases). With the read ending 3 residues before the CDR3 end, the germline J gene is used to fill in that end. The germline V and J ends were trimmed by 2 bases and 0 bases, with 19 bases remaining between them. The CDR3 is 18 residues long. Germline CDR1 reads LNHDA; CDR2 reads SQIVND (reference sequence).

Notes on this clone: At one end the junction does not follow the germline gene, possibly because of a read error. Incomplete CDR3 DNA: TGCGCCAGCAGCCAAGTTTTCCGGGGAAATCAGCCC. Translation gives CASSQVFRGNQP. The complete CDR3 sequence is CASSQVFRGNQPQHF. The chain is built from TRBV4-2 and TRBJ1-5; no clear D. The read stops 3 residues short of the end of the CDR3; the missing end is completed from the germline J gene. Germline assignment: CDR1 LGHNA and CDR2 YNFKEQ. The CDR3 loop spans 15 amino acids.

Points on this clone: Coverage ceases 3 residues before the CDR3 finishes, and the germline J gene fills in the end. V gene TRBV20-1 combines with J gene TRBJ1-1, with TRBD1 matching 7 bases. The CDR3 spans 13 residues. With 3 bases clipped from V and 6 bases from J, the junction kept 7 bases outside the gene matches. Germline CDR1 DFQATT, CDR2 SNEGSKA (reference sequence). The covered CDR3 bases are TGCAGTGCTAGCCCACTACAGGGGTCTGAA. Its protein product is CSASPLQGSE. The whole CDR3 is CSASPLQGSEAFF.

To note about this clone: The read ends 3 residues shy of where the CDR3 ends; the end is completed using the germline J gene. The rearrangement uses TRBV7-3 and TRBJ1-1; 10 bases agree with TRBD1. The V and J ends lost 4 bases and 3 bases, in that order; junction bases with no gene match: 5. Germline V gives CDR1 SGHTA, CDR2 FQGTGA. The CDR3 extends over 15 amino acids. The CDR3 region is CASSSRQGAYTEAFF. The covered CDR3 bases are TGTGCCAGCAGCTCTCGACAGGGGGCTTACACTGAA. The variable domain in full, with the rest retrieved from reference TRBV7-3 and TRBJ1-1, is GAGVSQTPSNKVTEKGKYVELRCDPISGHTALYWYRQSLGQGPEFLIYFQGTGAADDSGLPNDRFFAVRPEGSVSTLKIQRTERGDSAVYLCASSSRQGAYTEAFFGQGTRLTVV.

About this clone: The read finishes 3 residues shy of the CDR3 end, and the germline J gene is used to complete it. This chain connects TRBV5-6 to TRBJ2-6; 7 nucleotides match TRBD1. Unmatched junction bases numbered 3, after V lost 4 bases and J lost 2 bases. Germline assignment: CDR1 SGHDT and CDR2 YYEEEE. CDR3 size: 15 residues. The part of the CDR3 DNA that was read is TGTGCCAGCAGCGGACAGGTTACTGGGGCCAACGTC. Protein: CASSGQVTGANV. The full CDR3 sequence reads CASSGQVTGANVLTF.

A word on this clone: The read ends 3 residues before the CDR3 terminus; that terminus is restored from the germline J gene. V usage is TRBV7-6 and J usage is TRBJ1-2; D gene uncertain. The CDR3 consists of 15 residues. Deletions cut 3 bases from V and 0 bases from J, with 11 bases between. Germline CDR1 and CDR2: SGHVS and FNYEAQ. CDR3 protein: CASSLDSGSNYGYTF. The CDR3 bases that were read are TGTGCCAGCAGCTTGGATTCAGGATCTAACTATGGC.

As concerns this clone: With the read ending 3 residues before the CDR3 end, the germline J gene is used to fill in that end. This sequence joins TRBV7-9 and TRBJ2-7, with D perhaps matching TRBD1 (6 bases). The CDR3 consists of 15 residues. Trimming left V 5 bases short and J 3 bases short, with 17 bases between. Germline-derived CDR1 and CDR2 are SEHNR and FQNEAQ (reference sequence). CDR3 region: CASSPATGPFYEQYF. CDR3 DNA (partial): TGTGCCAGCAGCCCCGCGACAGGCCCTTTCTACGAG. The full variable domain, rest sourced from reference TRBV7-9 and TRBJ2-7, is DTGVSQNPRHKITKRGQNVTFRCDPISEHNRLYWYRQTLGQGPEFLTYFQNEAQLEKSRLLSDRFSAERPKGSFSTLEIQRTEQGDSAMYLCASSPATGPFYEQYFGPGTRLTVT.

Notes on this clone: The read is 3 residues too short to cover the CDR3 end, so that end is filled in from the germline J gene. This chain connects TRBV20-1 to TRBJ2-6; 7 bases are shared with TRBD1. V dropped 8 bases and J dropped 0; count of bases not matched to a gene: 7. CDR3 length equals 15 residues. CDR1 is DFQATT and CDR2 is SNEGSKA in the germline V gene (reference sequence). CDR3 bases read: TGCAGTTCGTTGACAGGGTACTCTGGGGCCAACGTC. This translates into CSSLTGYSGANV. The complete CDR3 sequence is CSSLTGYSGANVLTF.

A word on this clone: The CDR3 end is not reached by the read, which stops 3 residues before it; the germline J gene fills it in. This chain uses TRBV5-1 with TRBJ2-7; 9 bases align to TRBD2. Per the germline V gene, CDR1 is SGHRS and CDR2 is YFSETQ. The CDR3 sequence is 15 residues long. Trimming at V came to 2 bases and at J to 5 bases, leaving 8 bases not matched to a gene. The part of the CDR3 DNA that was read is TGCGCCAGCAGCTTTTTGGGGGCGGGAGGGAACGAG. It is translated as CASSFLGAGGNE. The complete CDR3 sequence is CASSFLGAGGNEQYF.

For this clone: The read falls 3 residues short of the CDR3 end, and the missing part is taken from the germline J gene. The chain couples TRBV19 to TRBJ1-5; 10 bases fit TRBD1. Germline V gene data show CDR1 as LNHDA and CDR2 as SQIVND (reference sequence). The length of the CDR3 is 17 residues. V lost 5 bases and J lost 5; bases outside the gene matches: 12. The CDR3 sequence: CASSPTSGTGEDQPQHF. The CDR3 bases that were read are TGTGCCAGTAGTCCTACCTCCGGGACAGGGGAGGATCAGCCC.

Concerning this clone: The CDR3 extends 3 residues past the end of the read, so its final part is completed from the germline J gene. V gene TRBV20-1 combines with J gene TRBJ2-1; 9 positions match TRBD2. The CDR3 runs 18 residues. V trimming: 1 base; J trimming: 0 bases; junction bases outside the gene matches: 10. Germline V gene data show CDR1 as DFQATT and CDR2 as SNEGSKA (reference sequence). CDR3 protein: CSARGGFSGSPSYNEQFF. The sequenced CDR3 bases are TGCAGTGCTAGAGGAGGGTTTAGCGGGAGCCCCTCCTACAATGAG.

Remarks on this clone: The CDR3 end is not reached by the read, which stops 3 residues before it; the germline J gene fills it in. The chain joins TRBV20-1 to TRBJ1-1, with D possibly TRBD1 on 5 matching bases. Trimming removed 3 bases from V and 3 bases from J, with 14 bases in between. Germline CDR1 DFQATT, CDR2 SNEGSKA (reference sequence). This CDR3 comprises 14 residues. The sequenced CDR3 bases are TGCAGTGCTAGTATCAGGGAGGGTTACACTGAA. Its translation is CSASIREGYTE. The CDR3 as a whole reads CSASIREGYTEAFF.

Regarding this clone: Coverage ceases 3 residues before the CDR3 finishes, and the germline J gene fills in the end. The J gene is TRBJ2-1, the V gene TRBV20-1; D is unclear. This CDR3 is built from 11 residues. Germline V gives CDR1 DFQATT, CDR2 SNEGSKA (reference sequence). Trimming pared 6 bases from V and 3 bases from J, leaving 6 bases between. The chain's CDR3 is CSARYYNEQFF. The sequenced CDR3 bases are TGCAGTGCAAGGTACTACAATGAG.

CDR3 sequence reads: CSGLAGQETQYF. CDR3 DNA, as far as it was read: TGCAGCGGACTAGCGGGGCAAGAGACC. This rearrangement joins TRBV29-1 to TRBJ2-5; 11 bases map to TRBD2. The CDR3 is cut off 3 residues early in the read; its end comes from the germline J gene. The germline CDR1 and CDR2 sequences are SQVTM and ANQGSEA. V gave up 7 bases and J gave up 2 bases; unmatched junction bases: 0. The length of the CDR3 is 12 residues.

About this clone itself: The read ends 3 residues shy of where the CDR3 ends; the end is completed using the germline J gene. V usage is TRBV19 and J usage is TRBJ1-2; possibly TRBD1 for D (6 bases). Germline V gives CDR1 LNHDA, CDR2 SQIVND (reference sequence). The length of the CDR3 is 12 residues. The V end lost 9 bases, the J end lost 3 bases, and 11 bases lay between the germline ends. CDR3 sequence: CASQQGDYGYTF. The covered CDR3 bases are TGTGCCAGCCAACAGGGCGACTATGGC.

With respect to this clone: The sequence runs out 3 residues before the end of the CDR3; the remainder is reconstructed from the germline J gene. This chain connects TRBV5-4 to TRBJ2-3; D is unclear. The CDR3 spans 13 residues. V lost 3 bases to trimming and J lost 4 bases, with 9 bases between them. Germline V gene lookup returns CDR1 SGHNT and CDR2 YYREEE (reference sequence). CDR3 DNA (partial): TGTGCCAGCAGCTCCCCTAGTTCAGATACG. It yields the protein CASSSPSSDT. The whole CDR3 region reads CASSSPSSDTQYF.

Note on this clone: The CDR3 end falls 3 residues outside the read, so it is completed with the germline J gene. The V and J genes are TRBV19 and TRBJ2-6; 9 positions agree with TRBD2. Germline CDR1 and CDR2: LNHDA and SQIVND (reference sequence). Losses at the gene ends were 7 bases for V and 2 bases for J; bases not matched to a gene: 6. The CDR3 contains 16 residues. The CDR3 loop is CASTLAGATGANVLTF. The CDR3 bases that were read are TGTGCCAGTACCTTAGCGGGAGCGACTGGGGCCAACGTC. Variable domain in full (rest from reference TRBV19 and TRBJ2-6): DGGITQSPKYLFRKEGQNVTLSCEQNLNHDAMYWYRQDPGQGLRLIYYSQIVNDFQKGDIAEGYSVSREKKESFPLTVTSAQKNPTAFYLCASTLAGATGANVLTFGAGSRLTVL.